This T cell receptor beta chain was retrieved from a study of cytomegalovirus exposure and HLA in healthy donors. The CDR3 contains 18 residues. Trimming cost V 0 bases and J 0 bases, with 15 bases left between them. Per the germline V gene, CDR1 is LGHNA and CDR2 is YSLEER. The table lists this clone with a few counts. 13 Jbeta primers and 60 Vbeta primers were used for the PCR. Libraries were prepared by immunoSEQ multiplex PCR; TCRdb keeps only in-frame clonotypes and omits some of them. The sample includes approximately 140,000 clones, roughly 80% of them seen just once. V is TRBV4-3 and J is TRBJ2-1; possibly TRBD2 for D (7 bases). Sequenced material: PBMCs. The TCR was taken from a man in his forties in good health and CMV-seropositive. CDR3 residues: CASSQDERGANSYNEQFF. CDR3 DNA: TGCGCCAGCAGCCAAGATGAACGGGGGGCTAACTCCTACAATGAGCAGTTCTTC.